The 25 T cell receptor beta chains reported below all come from one sample, sequenced in a study of blood T cell repertoires in COVID-19. This table comes from immunoSEQ multiplex PCR, and its TCRdb copy is limited to in-frame clones, with some not included. The table lists about 250,000 clones, around 88% of them singletons, with roughly 0.8% in the top ten. Material for sequencing was peripheral blood. The receptors shown here come from a man aged 25-45 years with acute or convalescent COVID-19.

Worth noting for this clone: The junction departs from germline at one end; a sequencing error may be responsible. The chain recombines TRBV12-3 or TRBV12-4 with TRBJ1-2; D unclear. The CDR3 sequence is 13 residues long. The CDR3: CAAGLGPNYGYTF. The CDR3 DNA reads TGCGCCGCGGGGTTGGGTCCTAACTATGGCTACACCTTC.

A few counts support this clone. CDR3 sequence (DNA): TGTGCCAGCCATGCCGGAGGCTGGAACACTGAAGCTTTCTTT. Its protein product is CASHAGGWNTEAFF. The V and J genes are TRBV27 and TRBJ1-1; D not resolved. The CDR3 totals 14 residues. The V end was cut by 8 bases, the J end by 1 base, with 14 bases between. Germline assignment: CDR1 MNHEY and CDR2 SMNVEV (reference sequence).

The chain has TRBV2 and TRBJ2-2, with 7 bases fitting TRBD2. V was pared by 0 bases and J by 1 base, with 8 bases of the junction left unmatched. Germline values: CDR1 SNHLY, CDR2 FYNNEI. The CDR3 has 18 amino acids. The CDR3 sequence: CASSEASRLAVNTGELFF. The CDR3 DNA sequence: TGTGCCAGCAGTGAAGCGAGTCGGCTAGCGGTGAACACCGGGGAGCTGTTTTTT.

This chain uses TRBV29-1 with TRBJ2-3; 9 positions agree with TRBD2. The CDR3 runs 14 residues. The V segment lost 4 bases and the J segment 5 bases; nucleotides outside the gene matches: 7. Germline assignment: CDR1 SQVTM and CDR2 ANQGSEA. Here the CDR3 DNA reads TGCAGCGTTGCGCGCGGGGGGGCCGAAGATACGCAGTATTTT. Its protein product is CSVARGGAEDTQYF.

The chain carries TRBV9 and TRBJ1-1; D remains ambiguous. This CDR3 has 12 amino acids. V was shortened by 4 bases and J by 7 bases, with 11 bases between the two germline ends. Germline assignment: CDR1 SGDLS and CDR2 YYNGEE. The CDR3 protein is CASSSSRGEAFF. CDR3 coding DNA: TGTGCCAGCAGCTCGTCTCGGGGTGAAGCTTTCTTT.

Here the CDR3 reads CASMVRRNYGYTF. Written as DNA, the CDR3 is TGTGCCAGCATGGTCAGGAGGAACTATGGCTACACCTTC. The chain joins TRBV6-5 to TRBJ1-2, with D hard to call. V lost 7 bases and J 2 bases, leaving 11 bases between the germline ends. This CDR3 has 13 amino acids. Germline lookup yields CDR1 MNHEY and CDR2 SVGAGI.

This rearrangement joins TRBV2 to TRBJ1-2, with D tentatively TRBD1 (6 bases). Per the germline V gene, CDR1 is SNHLY and CDR2 is FYNNEI. This CDR3 region has 14 residues. The V and J ends lost 6 bases and 4 bases respectively, with 15 bases between them. Written as DNA, the CDR3 is TGTGCCAGCAGCCAAAGGACAGTTTCCTATGGCTACACCTTC. This gives the protein CASSQRTVSYGYTF.

DNA for the CDR3: TGTGCCAGCAGCTTAGGGGGACTAGCGGGAGCAGGCGAGCAGTTCTTC. It encodes CASSLGGLAGAGEQFF. The chain combines TRBV7-2 with TRBJ2-1; 14 bases fit TRBD2. CDR3 size: 16 residues. After removal of 1 base from V and 10 bases from J, the junction contained 6 bases not matched to a gene. Germline loops: CDR1 SGHTA, CDR2 FQGNSA.

This chain connects TRBV29-1 to TRBJ2-6; possibly TRBD1 for D (6 bases). This CDR3 region has 17 residues. CDR1 SQVTM and CDR2 ANQGSEA come from the germline V gene. Trimming left V 4 bases short and J 0 bases short, with 16 bases between. CDR3 DNA: TGCAGCGTTGGTCCACAGGGTTTGAGCTCTGGGGCCAACGTCCTGACTTTC. It encodes CSVGPQGLSSGANVLTF.

The rearrangement joins TRBV2 to TRBJ2-1; D is uncertain. From germline, CDR1 is SNHLY and CDR2 FYNNEI. V shed 2 bases and J shed 7 bases, with 9 bases lying between them. CDR3 length: 13 amino acids. The CDR3 DNA follows: TGTGCCAGCAGTGAATATCTTCTTAATGAGCAGTTCTTC. Its translation is CASSEYLLNEQFF.

J is TRBJ2-1 and V is TRBV18, with D maybe TRBD2 (5 bases). Trimming stripped 6 bases from V and 7 bases from J, with 19 bases between. CDR1 and CDR2 (germline): KGHSH, LQKENI. The CDR3 is 15 residues long. In nucleotides, the CDR3 is TGTGCCAGCTCCCCATACCCTGGGAGTGAAAATGAGCAGTTCTTC. Translating gives CASSPYPGSENEQFF.

The chain recombines TRBV5-4 with TRBJ1-4; D gene unclear. V was clipped by 4 bases and J by 4 bases, with 5 bases between them. Germline loops: CDR1 SGHNT, CDR2 YYREEE (reference sequence). The CDR3 totals 12 residues. The CDR3: CASSVLNEKLFF. The DNA of the CDR3 is TGTGCCAGCAGCGTCCTTAATGAAAAACTGTTTTTT. Full variable domain (rest looked up from reference TRBV5-4 and TRBJ1-4): ETGVTQSPTHLIKTRGQQVTLRCSSQSGHNTVSWYQQALGQGPQFIFQYYREEENGRGNFPPRFSGLQFPNYSSELNVNALELDDSALYLCASSVLNEKLFFGSGTQLSVL.

The chain links TRBV6-5 to TRBJ1-2; D unresolved. Germline CDR1 and CDR2: MNHEY and SVGAGI. Between the trimmed V and J ends, which lost 0 bases and 2 bases, there was a span of 7 bases. CDR3 length equals 14 residues. CDR3 amino acids: CASSYSNTNYGYTF. CDR3 bases: TGTGCCAGCAGTTACTCGAACACCAACTATGGCTACACCTTC.

This clone was counted only a few times. This rearrangement joins TRBV10-2 to TRBJ2-7; 13 positions match TRBD2. There are 13 residues in the CDR3. Germline assignment: CDR1 WSHSY and CDR2 SAAADI. Trimming at V came to 2 bases and at J to 9 bases, leaving 1 base not matched to a gene. CDR3 region: CASSETSGRGQYF. CDR3 nucleotide sequence: TGCGCCAGCAGTGAGACTAGCGGGAGGGGGCAGTACTTC.

The chain combines TRBV27 with TRBJ2-1; D not certain. The CDR3 is 12 amino acids. The germline gives CDR1 MNHEY, CDR2 SMNVEV (reference sequence). V shed 3 bases and J shed 8 bases, with 8 bases lying between them. CDR3 sequence reads: CASSFPPYEQFF. The CDR3 nucleotides are TGTGCCAGCAGTTTCCCCCCCTATGAGCAGTTCTTC.

This chain uses TRBV3-1 (or the pseudogene TRBV3-2) with TRBJ2-3, with 10 bases matching TRBD2. Trimming at V came to 4 bases and at J to 6 bases, leaving 13 bases not matched to a gene. Germline V CDR1 and CDR2: LGHDT, YNNKEL (reference sequence). The length of the CDR3 is 17 residues. CDR3 in DNA: TGTGCCAGCAGCCTCCAACTGCTAGCGGGAGCCGGGGATACGCAGTATTTT. Its protein is CASSLQLLAGAGDTQYF.

This chain links TRBV27 with TRBJ2-1; 12 nucleotides agree with TRBD2. Germline CDR1 MNHEY, CDR2 SMNVEV (reference sequence). The CDR3 runs 15 residues. After removal of 6 bases from V and 6 bases from J, the junction contained 6 bases not matched to a gene. CDR3 bases: TGTGCCAGCAGCCTAGCGGGAGGGCCTCCCAATGAGCAGTTCTTC. Encoded protein: CASSLAGGPPNEQFF.

This chain uses TRBV28 with TRBJ1-3; D is unclear. V lost 6 bases, J lost 2 bases, and 8 bases lay in between. Germline CDR1 reads MDHEN; CDR2 reads SYDVKM. The CDR3 runs 13 residues. CDR3 sequence: CASSRLAGNTIYF. DNA of the CDR3: TGTGCCAGCAGCAGGTTAGCTGGAAACACCATATATTTT.

CDR3 amino acids: CASSPGMNTEAFF. The CDR3 DNA is TGTGCCAGCTCACCAGGCATGAACACTGAAGCTTTCTTT. V usage is TRBV18 and J usage is TRBJ1-1; no clear D. Deletions cut 2 bases from V and 0 bases from J, with 4 bases between. CDR1 is KGHSH and CDR2 is LQKENI in the germline V gene. The CDR3 has 13 residues.

The gene calls are TRBV9 and TRBJ2-1; TRBD2 matches at 11 bases. V was clipped by 3 bases and J by 4 bases; unmatched bases: 6. The CDR3 length is 16 residues. Per germline, CDR1 SGDLS and CDR2 YYNGEE. The CDR3 region is CASSATGTSGYNEQFF. The CDR3 DNA sequence: TGTGCCAGCAGCGCCACCGGGACTAGCGGTTACAATGAGCAGTTCTTC.

The V call is TRBV6-6, the J call TRBJ1-2; TRBD1 aligns across 9 bases. The CDR3 runs to 16 residues. The junction had 4 bases not matched to a gene; V was cut back by 0 bases and J by 2 bases. Looked up from germline, CDR1 is MNHNY and CDR2 is SVGAGI (reference sequence). The CDR3: CASSYSMGQGNYGYTF. The CDR3 DNA reads TGTGCCAGCAGTTACTCGATGGGACAGGGCAACTATGGCTACACCTTC.

The CDR3 sequence is CASTPTGELYGYTF. CDR3 coding DNA: TGTGCCAGTACCCCAACAGGGGAACTCTATGGCTACACCTTC. This chain links TRBV19 with TRBJ1-2, with 7 bases fitting TRBD1. This CDR3 spans 14 amino acids. Germline values: CDR1 LNHDA, CDR2 SQIVND (reference sequence). The V segment lost 7 bases and the J segment 4 bases; nucleotides outside the gene matches: 9.

The chain employs TRBV4-1 and TRBJ2-3; D remains unclear. CDR3 length: 17 residues. Germline CDR1 MGHRA, CDR2 YSYEKL. V was shortened by 1 base and J by 4 bases, with 18 bases between the two germline ends. CDR3 protein: CASSQVAGGTTSDTQYF. The DNA of the CDR3 is TGCGCCAGCAGCCAAGTTGCCGGCGGCACGACTTCAGATACGCAGTATTTT.

The chain combines TRBV5-4 with TRBJ2-6, with 10 bases that match TRBD2. Germline trimming cut 3 bases from V and 0 bases from J; bases unmatched to any gene: 6. The CDR3 consists of 18 residues. Looked up from germline, CDR1 is SGHNT and CDR2 is YYREEE (reference sequence). The CDR3 DNA reads as TGTGCCAGCAGCTCCCTAGCGGGAGCGAACTCTGGGGCCAACGTCCTGACTTTC. Its translation is CASSSLAGANSGANVLTF.

CDR3: CASSPSSGRLEQFF. CDR3 nucleotide sequence: TGTGCCAGCAGCCCGTCTAGCGGGAGGCTTGAGCAGTTCTTC. The chain uses TRBV5-4 and TRBJ2-1; 11 nucleotides line up with TRBD2. This CDR3 comprises 14 residues. V gave up 4 bases and J gave up 9 bases; unmatched junction bases: 6. Germline lookup yields CDR1 SGHNT and CDR2 YYREEE (reference sequence).